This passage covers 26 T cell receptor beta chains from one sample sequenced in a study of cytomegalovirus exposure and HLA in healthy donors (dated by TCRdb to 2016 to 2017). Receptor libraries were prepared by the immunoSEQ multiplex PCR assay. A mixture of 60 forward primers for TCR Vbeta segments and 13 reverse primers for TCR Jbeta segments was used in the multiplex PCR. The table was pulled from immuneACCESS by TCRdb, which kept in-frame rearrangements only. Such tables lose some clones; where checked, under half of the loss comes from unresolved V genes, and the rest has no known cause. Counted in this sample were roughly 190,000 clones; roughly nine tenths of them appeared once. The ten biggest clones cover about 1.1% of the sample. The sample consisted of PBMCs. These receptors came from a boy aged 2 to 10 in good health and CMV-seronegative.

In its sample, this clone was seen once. The CDR3 DNA reads as TGTGCCAGCAGTTTGTCGGCGGGACAGGGGGCGAGAGAGCAGTACTTC. This translates into CASSLSAGQGAREQYF. This rearrangement joins TRBV28 to TRBJ2-7; 12 nucleotides align to TRBD1. J was trimmed by 7 bases and V by 3 bases; bases with no gene match: 10. Germline CDR1 is MDHEN and CDR2 is SYDVKM. CDR3 length: 16 amino acids.

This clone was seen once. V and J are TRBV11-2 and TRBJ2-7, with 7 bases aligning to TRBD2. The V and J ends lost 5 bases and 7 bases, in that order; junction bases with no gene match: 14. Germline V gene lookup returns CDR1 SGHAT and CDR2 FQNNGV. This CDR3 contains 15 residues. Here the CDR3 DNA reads TGTGCCAGCAGCCCCCTCTCGGGGGGAACCAAGGAGCAGTACTTC. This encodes CASSPLSGGTKEQYF.

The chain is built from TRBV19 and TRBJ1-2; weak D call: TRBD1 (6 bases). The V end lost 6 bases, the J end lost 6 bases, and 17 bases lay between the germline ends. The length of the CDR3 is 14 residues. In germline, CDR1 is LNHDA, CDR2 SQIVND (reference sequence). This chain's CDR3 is CASRDSGRFDGYTF. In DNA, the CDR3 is TGTGCCAGTAGGGACAGCGGCCGATTCGATGGCTACACCTTC.

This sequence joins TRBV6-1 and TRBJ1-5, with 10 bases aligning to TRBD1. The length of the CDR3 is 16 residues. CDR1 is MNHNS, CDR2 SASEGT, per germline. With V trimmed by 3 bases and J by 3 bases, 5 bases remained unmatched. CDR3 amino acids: CASSEGDRGLNQPQHF. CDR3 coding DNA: TGTGCCAGCAGTGAGGGGGACAGGGGCCTCAATCAGCCCCAGCATTTT.

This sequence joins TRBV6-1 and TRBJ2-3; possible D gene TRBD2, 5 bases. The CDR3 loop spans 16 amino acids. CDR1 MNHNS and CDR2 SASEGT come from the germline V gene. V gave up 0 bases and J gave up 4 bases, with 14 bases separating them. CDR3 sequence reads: CASSEAVTRKADTQYF. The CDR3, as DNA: TGTGCCAGCAGTGAAGCGGTAACTAGAAAGGCAGATACGCAGTATTTT.

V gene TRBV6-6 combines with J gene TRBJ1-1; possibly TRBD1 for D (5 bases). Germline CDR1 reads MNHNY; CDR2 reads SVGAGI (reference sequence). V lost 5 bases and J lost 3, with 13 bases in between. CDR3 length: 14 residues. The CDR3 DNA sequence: TGTGCCAGCAGTCTTGGATTAGGGGACACTGAAGCTTTCTTT. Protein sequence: CASSLGLGDTEAFF.

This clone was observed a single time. The CDR3 nucleotides read TGTGCCAGCAGCCCGGGACAGGGATCCACAGATACGCAGTATTTT. Protein sequence: CASSPGQGSTDTQYF. The V and J genes are TRBV7-7 and TRBJ2-3; 9 bases align to TRBD1. After removal of 5 bases from V and 2 bases from J, the junction contained 5 bases not matched to a gene. Germline CDR1 and CDR2: SSHAT and FNYEAQ (reference sequence). The CDR3 has 15 amino acids.

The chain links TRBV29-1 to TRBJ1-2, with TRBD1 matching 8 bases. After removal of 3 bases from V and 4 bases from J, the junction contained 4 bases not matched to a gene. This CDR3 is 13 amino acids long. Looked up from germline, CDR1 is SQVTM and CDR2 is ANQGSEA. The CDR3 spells CSVDTGGAYGYTF. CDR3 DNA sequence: TGCAGCGTTGATACAGGGGGGGCCTATGGCTACACCTTC. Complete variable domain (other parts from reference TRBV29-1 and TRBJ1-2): SAVISQKPSRDICQRGTSLTIQCQVDSQVTMMFWYRQQPGQSLTLIATANQGSEATYESGFVIDKFPISRPNLTFSTLTVSNMSPEDSSIYLCSVDTGGAYGYTFGSGTRLTVV.

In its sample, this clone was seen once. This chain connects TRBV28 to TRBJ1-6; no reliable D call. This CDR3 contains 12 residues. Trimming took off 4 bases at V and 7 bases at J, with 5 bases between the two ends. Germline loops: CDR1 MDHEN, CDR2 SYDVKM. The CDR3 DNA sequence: TGTGCCAGCAGTTCCCCAAATTCACCCCTCCACTTT. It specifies CASSSPNSPLHF.

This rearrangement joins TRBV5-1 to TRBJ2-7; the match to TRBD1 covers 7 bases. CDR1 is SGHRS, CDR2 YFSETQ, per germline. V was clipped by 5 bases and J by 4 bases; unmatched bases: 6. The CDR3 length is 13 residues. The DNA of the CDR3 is TGCGCCAGCAGATTTGGACAGGAGTACGAGCAGTACTTC. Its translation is CASRFGQEYEQYF.

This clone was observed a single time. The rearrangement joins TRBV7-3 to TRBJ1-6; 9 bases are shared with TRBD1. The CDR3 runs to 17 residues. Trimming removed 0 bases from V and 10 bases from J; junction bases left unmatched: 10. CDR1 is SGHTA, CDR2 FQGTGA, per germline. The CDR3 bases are TGTGCCAGCAGCTTAACGTCACCCGGGACAGGGACCTCACCCCTCCACTTT. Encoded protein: CASSLTSPGTGTSPLHF.

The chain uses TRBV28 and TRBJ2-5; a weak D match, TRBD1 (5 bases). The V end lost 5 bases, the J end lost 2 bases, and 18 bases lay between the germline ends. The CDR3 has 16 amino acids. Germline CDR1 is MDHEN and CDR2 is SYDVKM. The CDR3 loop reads CASSLGLDRAQETQYF. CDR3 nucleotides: TGTGCCAGCAGTCTGGGGCTAGATCGGGCGCAAGAGACCCAGTACTTC.

CDR3: CASSGPGGDQPQHF. The CDR3 nucleotides are TGTGCCAGCAGTGGTCCGGGAGGTGATCAGCCCCAGCATTTT. The chain recombines TRBV2 with TRBJ1-5; D gene unclear. There are 14 residues in the CDR3. Germline V lookup: CDR1 SNHLY, CDR2 FYNNEI. The ends were cut back, 4 bases at V and 5 bases at J, with 12 bases in the middle.

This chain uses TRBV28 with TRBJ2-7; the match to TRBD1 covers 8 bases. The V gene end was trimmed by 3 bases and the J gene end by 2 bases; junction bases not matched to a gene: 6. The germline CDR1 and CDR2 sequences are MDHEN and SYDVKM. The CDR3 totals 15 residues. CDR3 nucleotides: TGTGCCAGCAGTTTTAGTCCGGACAGGGCCTACGAGCAGTACTTC. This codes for CASSFSPDRAYEQYF.

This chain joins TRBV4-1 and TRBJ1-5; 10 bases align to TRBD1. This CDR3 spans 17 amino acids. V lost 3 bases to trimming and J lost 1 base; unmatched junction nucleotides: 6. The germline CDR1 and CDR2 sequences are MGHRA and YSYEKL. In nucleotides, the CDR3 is TGCGCCAGCAGCCAGAGCGGGACAGGGGCCAGCAATCAGCCCCAGCATTTT. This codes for CASSQSGTGASNQPQHF.

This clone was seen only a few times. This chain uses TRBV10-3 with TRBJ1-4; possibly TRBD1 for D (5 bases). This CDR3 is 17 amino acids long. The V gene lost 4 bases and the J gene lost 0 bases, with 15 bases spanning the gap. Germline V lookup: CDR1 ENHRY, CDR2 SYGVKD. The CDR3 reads CAISVKPAGTTNEKLFF. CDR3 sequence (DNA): TGTGCCATCAGTGTAAAACCTGCAGGGACAACTAATGAAAAACTGTTTTTT.

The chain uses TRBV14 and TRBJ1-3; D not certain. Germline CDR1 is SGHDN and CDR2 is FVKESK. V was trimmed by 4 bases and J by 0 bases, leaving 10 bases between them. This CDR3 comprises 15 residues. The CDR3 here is CASSPTIFSGNTIYF. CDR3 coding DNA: TGTGCCAGCAGCCCGACAATTTTCTCTGGAAACACCATATATTTT.

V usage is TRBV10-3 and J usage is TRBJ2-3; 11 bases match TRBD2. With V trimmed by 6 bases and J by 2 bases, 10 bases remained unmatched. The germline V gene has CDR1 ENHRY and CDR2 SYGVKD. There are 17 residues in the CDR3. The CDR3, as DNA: TGTGCCATCAGGGGTAGCGGGGGGGCCAAATACACAGATACGCAGTATTTT. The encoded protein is CAIRGSGGAKYTDTQYF.

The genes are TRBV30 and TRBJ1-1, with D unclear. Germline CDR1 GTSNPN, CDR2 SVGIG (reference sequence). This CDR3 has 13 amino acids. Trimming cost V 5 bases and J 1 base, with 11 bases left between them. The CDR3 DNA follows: TGTGCCTGGGAGCCCACAGAGAACACTGAAGCTTTCTTT. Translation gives CAWEPTENTEAFF.

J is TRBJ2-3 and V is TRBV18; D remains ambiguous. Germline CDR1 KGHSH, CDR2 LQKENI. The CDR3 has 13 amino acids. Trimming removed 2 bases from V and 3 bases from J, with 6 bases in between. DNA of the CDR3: TGTGCCAGCTCACCAGACGGGACAGATACGCAGTATTTT. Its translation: CASSPDGTDTQYF.

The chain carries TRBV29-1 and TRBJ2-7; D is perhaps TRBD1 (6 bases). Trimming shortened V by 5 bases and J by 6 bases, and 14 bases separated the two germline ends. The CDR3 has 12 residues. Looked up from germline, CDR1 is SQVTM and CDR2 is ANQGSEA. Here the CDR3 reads CSVQGRPGEQYF. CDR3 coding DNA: TGCAGCGTTCAGGGGCGCCCCGGCGAGCAGTACTTC.

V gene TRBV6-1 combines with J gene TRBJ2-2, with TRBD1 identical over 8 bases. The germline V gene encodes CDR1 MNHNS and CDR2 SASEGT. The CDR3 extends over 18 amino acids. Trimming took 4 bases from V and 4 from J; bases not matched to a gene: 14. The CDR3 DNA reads TGTGCCAGCAGTGGACTCGGACAGGGAATAAAGTCCACCGGGGAGCTGTTTTTT. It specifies CASSGLGQGIKSTGELFF.

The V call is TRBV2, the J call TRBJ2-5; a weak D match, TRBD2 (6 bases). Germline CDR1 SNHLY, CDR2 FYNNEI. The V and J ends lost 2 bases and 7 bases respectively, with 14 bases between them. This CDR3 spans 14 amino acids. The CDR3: CASSELAFGGTQYF. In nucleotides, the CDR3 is TGTGCCAGCAGTGAATTGGCATTCGGGGGGACCCAGTACTTC.

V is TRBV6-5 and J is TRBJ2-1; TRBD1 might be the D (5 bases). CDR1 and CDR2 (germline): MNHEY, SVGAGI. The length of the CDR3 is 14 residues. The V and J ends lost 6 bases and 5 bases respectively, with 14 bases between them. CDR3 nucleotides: TGTGCCAGCAGCCGACATCAGGGTAACAATGAGCAGTTCTTC. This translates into CASSRHQGNNEQFF.

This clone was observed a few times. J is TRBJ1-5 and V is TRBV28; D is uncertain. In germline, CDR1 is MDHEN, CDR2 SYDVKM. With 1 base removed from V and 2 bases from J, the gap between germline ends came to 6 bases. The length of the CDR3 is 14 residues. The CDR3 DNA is TGTGCCAGCAGTTTATATCAGGGCAATCAGCCCCAGCATTTT. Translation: CASSLYQGNQPQHF.

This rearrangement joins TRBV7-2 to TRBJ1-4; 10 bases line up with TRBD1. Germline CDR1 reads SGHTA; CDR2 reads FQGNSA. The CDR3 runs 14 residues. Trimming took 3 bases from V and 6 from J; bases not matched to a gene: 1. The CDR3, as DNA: TGTGCCAGCAGCTTGGGACAGGGGTATGAAAAACTGTTTTTT. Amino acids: CASSLGQGYEKLFF.